The sequence of this TCR beta chain was determined in a study of T cells in Graves' hyperthyroidism and ophthalmopathy. CDR1 and CDR2 from the germline V gene are MDHEN and SYDVKM. The length of the CDR3 is 12 residues. Together with thyroid ultrasound, orbital computed tomography, serum thyroxine and TRAb, clinical symptoms were used for diagnoses. For this clonotype: One end of the junction is discordant with germline, which a read error may explain.

Amplification of TCR beta CDR3 regions was performed using RNA transcripts as template. The HTBI primer set was used in a first-round RT-PCR of the TCR CDR3. TCRdb independently ran MiXCR on the multiplex PCR reads; one entry per CDR3 protein. The sample shows 280,000 or so distinct CDR3 sequences, 13% to 15% of them seen only once. V is TRBV28 and J is TRBJ2-1, with D perhaps TRBD1 or TRBD2 (5 bases each). Sample: blood. This clonotype was obtained from a woman in her fifties or sixties with Graves' hyperthyroidism that later progressed to Graves' ophthalmopathy. CDR3 bases: TGTGCCAGCAGGGGGACGGGGAATGAGCAGCTCTTC. Encoded protein: CASRGTGNEQLF.